Below are 16 T cell receptor beta chains sequenced from a single sample in a study of post-analysis software for immune sequencing data. Findings of the study overall: Controls had lower frequencies than patients of about 5 TRBV segments, which included TRBV5-6, TRBV5-1 and TRBV20-1.

No antigens are known for them. Sequencing libraries made from TCR beta cDNA carried unique molecular identifiers. TCRdb reprocessed the PCR reads with MiXCR, giving one entry per CDR3 protein. Altogether approximately 690,000 distinct CDR3 sequences are present, 55% to 60% being singletons, with the ten largest covering about 11%. Specimen: blood. These TCRs come from a girl aged 2 to 10 with multiple sclerosis.

The count of this clonotype is one. J is TRBJ2-7 and V is TRBV7-3; D is possibly TRBD2 (6 bases). The end of the DNA aligns better with TRBJ2-5, so the J call may be wrong. Per the germline V gene, CDR1 is SGHTA and CDR2 is FQGTGA. CDR3 length equals 16 residues. DNA for the CDR3: TGTGCCAGCAGCTTGGCCCCGGGACTTATTGGGGAGACCCAGTACTTC. It encodes CASSLAPGLIGETQYF.

This chain connects TRBV7-2 to TRBJ2-5, with D unclear. CDR3 length equals 13 residues. Looked up from germline, CDR1 is SGHTA and CDR2 is FQGNSA. With 5 bases removed from V and 1 base from J, the gap between germline ends came to 8 bases. The CDR3 spells CASSRNSQETQYF. Written as DNA, the CDR3 is TGTGCCAGCAGCAGGAATTCCCAAGAGACCCAGTACTTC. The complete variable domain, with remaining parts taken from reference TRBV7-2 and TRBJ2-5, reads GAGVSQSPSNKVTEKGKDVELRCDPISGHTALYWYRQSLGQGLEFLIYFQGNSAPDKSGLPSDRFSAERTGGSVSTLTIQRTQQEDSAVYLCASSRNSQETQYFGPGTRLLVL.

The rearrangement uses TRBV18 and TRBJ2-7; TRBD1 is a possible D gene (6 bases). The tail of the sequence fits TRBJ2-5 better, so the J call may be wrong. The CDR3 loop spans 16 amino acids. Looked up from germline, CDR1 is KGHSH and CDR2 is LQKENI. The CDR3 region is CASSPPGDRTHETQYF. CDR3 bases: TGTGCCAGCTCACCACCGGGTGACAGGACCCACGAGACCCAGTACTTC.

The genes are TRBV5-1 and TRBJ2-4, with 8 bases lining up with TRBD1. In germline, CDR1 is SGHRS, CDR2 YFSETQ. CDR3 length: 13 amino acids. The V and J ends lost 5 bases and 13 bases, in that order; junction bases with no gene match: 11. The CDR3 protein is CASSQDRAREQYF. In DNA, the CDR3 is TGCGCCAGCAGTCAGGACAGGGCTCGGGAGCAGTACTTC.

Only one count was recorded for this clonotype. The rearrangement links TRBV4-1 to TRBJ2-1, with 9 nucleotides matching TRBD1. This CDR3 has 17 residues. V trimming: 3 bases; J trimming: 5 bases; junction bases outside the gene matches: 11. CDR1 is MGHRA and CDR2 is YSYEKL in the germline V gene. The CDR3 loop is CASSQITLDRGDNEQFF. CDR3 in DNA: TGCGCCAGCAGCCAGATAACGCTAGACAGGGGGGACAATGAGCAGTTCTTC.

This chain uses TRBV20-1 with TRBJ2-1; D might be TRBD1 or TRBD2, each matching 6 bases. Germline CDR1 and CDR2: DFQATT and SNEGSKA (reference sequence). This CDR3 contains 16 residues. The V end lost 4 bases, the J end lost 4 bases, and 20 bases lay between the germline ends. The CDR3 DNA is TGCAGTGCTACCGTCGGGGGCTCCATACCTTACAATGAGCAGTTCTTC. This codes for CSATVGGSIPYNEQFF.

The chain couples TRBV20-1 to TRBJ2-3; 14 bases line up with TRBD2. Trimming took 1 base from V and 4 from J; bases not matched to a gene: 4. CDR1 is DFQATT and CDR2 is SNEGSKA in the germline V gene (reference sequence). The CDR3 is 16 residues long. The CDR3 DNA reads TGCAGTGCTAGAGCTTTGACTAGCGGGGGGGCAGATACGCAGTATTTT. Its translation is CSARALTSGGADTQYF.

The chain has TRBV5-1 and TRBJ1-2; D is unclear. Trimming shortened V by 4 bases and J by 0 bases, and 13 bases separated the two germline ends. Germline V gene sequence: CDR1 SGHRS, CDR2 YFSETQ. The CDR3 runs 15 residues. Written as DNA, the CDR3 is TGCGCCAGCAGCCGGACCGAGCTTTCTAACTATGGCTACACCTTC. As protein: CASSRTELSNYGYTF.

The rearrangement links TRBV20-1 to TRBJ2-5; TRBD2 matches 8 bases. This CDR3 contains 14 residues. V dropped 3 bases and J dropped 7; count of bases not matched to a gene: 10. Germline CDR1 is DFQATT and CDR2 is SNEGSKA (reference sequence). The DNA of the CDR3 is TGCAGTGCTAGTCTAGCGGGCCTCTTTGGGACCCAGTACTTC. It is translated as CSASLAGLFGTQYF.

This clonotype has only a few counts. This chain connects TRBV3-1 to TRBJ2-1, with 9 bases that match TRBD2. Trimming at V came to 0 bases and at J to 9 bases, leaving 6 bases not matched to a gene. Per germline, CDR1 LGHDT and CDR2 YNNKEL (reference sequence). The CDR3 length is 15 residues. The CDR3 sequence: CASSQDSGSYGEQFF. The CDR3 DNA reads TGTGCCAGCAGCCAAGATAGCGGGAGTTATGGTGAGCAGTTCTTC.

J is TRBJ2-1 and V is TRBV7-9, with a weak D call TRBD2 (5 bases). V shed 4 bases and J shed 8 bases, with 15 bases lying between them. The CDR3 contains 14 residues. The germline gives CDR1 SEHNR, CDR2 FQNEAQ (reference sequence). The CDR3 region is CASSSTSTADEQFF. CDR3 sequence (DNA): TGTGCCAGCAGCTCCACTAGTACGGCCGATGAGCAGTTCTTC.

V gene TRBV20-1 combines with J gene TRBJ1-2; D gene ambiguous. Trimming cost V 1 base and J 8 bases, with 11 bases left between them. This CDR3 is 12 amino acids long. Germline V gene sequence: CDR1 DFQATT, CDR2 SNEGSKA (reference sequence). CDR3 protein: CSARAPVGGYTF. The CDR3 bases are TGCAGTGCTAGAGCTCCGGTAGGGGGCTACACCTTC.

The rearrangement joins TRBV21-1 to TRBJ1-2; the table names TRBD1, a call not compared with the DNA. TRBV21-1 is described as a pseudogene. The CDR3 loop spans 17 amino acids. The CDR3 protein is CASSLTGGEGWYYGYTF. The CDR3 bases are TGTGCCAGCAGTCTGACAGGGGGCGAAGGATGGTACTATGGCTACACCTTC.

In nucleotides, the CDR3 is TGCAGTGCTAATCGGGACACGCAAGAGACCCAGTACTTC. Translating gives CSANRDTQETQYF. The V and J genes are TRBV20-1 and TRBJ2-5, with a weak D call TRBD1 (6 bases). The V gene's germline CDR1 is DFQATT and CDR2 SNEGSKA (reference sequence). The V and J ends lost 4 bases and 2 bases respectively, with 11 bases between them. This CDR3 is built from 13 residues.

This chain links TRBV4-2 with TRBJ2-2; 9 positions agree with TRBD2. Trimming removed 0 bases from V and 4 bases from J; junction bases left unmatched: 3. The CDR3 extends over 16 amino acids. Germline CDR1 LGHNA, CDR2 YNFKEQ. The CDR3 DNA is TGTGCCAGCAGCCAAGAGCTAGCGGGGATCACCGGGGAGCTGTTTTTT. Its protein product is CASSQELAGITGELFF.

This clonotype was seen more than once but under ten times. This sequence joins TRBV20-1 and TRBJ2-3; D remains ambiguous. Germline V gives CDR1 DFQATT, CDR2 SNEGSKA (reference sequence). CDR3 length equals 12 residues. Deletions cut 3 bases from V and 4 bases from J, with 8 bases between. The CDR3 reads CSASARSDTQYF. The CDR3 DNA is TGCAGTGCTAGTGCCCGATCAGATACGCAGTATTTT.